Presented here are 9 T cell receptor beta chains from one specimen sequenced in a study of T cells in Graves' hyperthyroidism and ophthalmopathy. Amplified regions were TCR beta CDR3 sequences from RNA transcripts. TCR CDR3 regions were first amplified by RT-PCR with HTBI primers. MiXCR, applied by TCRdb to the multiplex PCR reads, yields one record per CDR3 protein. This sample carries some 600,000 distinct CDR3 sequences, 11% to 15% of them seen once, and the ten largest clones take roughly 6.2%. What was sequenced was blood. The receptors were gathered from a woman aged 30 to 39 with Graves' hyperthyroidism that later progressed to Graves' ophthalmopathy.

The table lists this clonotype with many counts. Here the CDR3 DNA reads TGTGCCAGCAGCCACGGGACTAGCGAATTCTACGAGCAGTACTTC. It yields the protein CASSHGTSEFYEQYF. The chain is built from TRBV6-1 and TRBJ2-7; 10 bases fit TRBD2. V lost 6 bases to trimming and J lost 3 bases; unmatched junction nucleotides: 8. The CDR3 consists of 15 residues. The germline CDR1 and CDR2 sequences are MNHNS and SASEGT.

In this sample, this clonotype turned up many times. The rearrangement links TRBV4-1 to TRBJ1-2, with a weak D call TRBD1 (5 bases). Trimming left V 4 bases short and J 4 bases short, with 19 bases between. Per the germline V gene, CDR1 is MGHRA and CDR2 is YSYEKL. The CDR3 is made up of 16 amino acids. CDR3 amino acids: CASSLRFGAVSYGYTF. CDR3 bases: TGCGCCAGCAGCCTTCGCTTTGGGGCAGTAAGCTATGGCTACACCTTC.

This clonotype came up many times. This chain uses TRBV2 with TRBJ2-1; 10 nucleotides align to TRBD1. CDR3 length equals 15 residues. J gave up 7 bases and V 3 bases, and 6 bases lay outside the gene matches. Germline values: CDR1 SNHLY, CDR2 FYNNEI. CDR3 sequence reads: CASSDGDRGINEQFF. Here the CDR3 DNA reads TGTGCCAGCAGTGACGGGGACAGGGGTATAAATGAGCAGTTCTTC. Drawing the rest from reference TRBV2 and TRBJ2-1, the complete variable domain is EPEVTQTPSHQVTQMGQEVILRCVPISNHLYFYWYRQILGQKVEFLVSFYNNEISEKSEIFDDQFSVERPDGSNFTLKIRSTKLEDSAMYFCASSDGDRGINEQFFGPGTRLTVL.

The chain combines TRBV9 with TRBJ1-4, with TRBD1 as a possible D gene (6 bases). V dropped 4 bases and J dropped 10 bases, with 20 bases sitting between them. The CDR3 runs 15 residues. Germline V gene data show CDR1 as SGDLS and CDR2 as YYNGEE. The CDR3 bases are TGTGCCAGCAGCCCCGACTCAGGGGAGTGGGTAAAACTGTTTTTT. Translating gives CASSPDSGEWVKLFF.

The chain combines TRBV20-1 with TRBJ2-3; 8 bases fit TRBD2. This CDR3 has 17 amino acids. V was pared by 2 bases and J by 0 bases, with 10 bases of the junction left unmatched. The germline gives CDR1 DFQATT, CDR2 SNEGSKA (reference sequence). The CDR3 nucleotides read TGCAGTGCTAGACGTCCCGGGACTAGGGTTAGCACAGATACGCAGTATTTT. Translated: CSARRPGTRVSTDTQYF.

This rearrangement joins TRBV7-8 to TRBJ1-1, with TRBD1 matching 10 bases. The germline CDR1 and CDR2 sequences are SGHVS and FQNEAQ. Germline trimming cut 1 base from V and 5 bases from J; bases unmatched to any gene: 7. The CDR3 consists of 16 residues. CDR3 coding DNA: TGTGCCAGCAGCTTAGACCGACAGGGGGCGAATACTGAAGCTTTCTTT. Translation gives CASSLDRQGANTEAFF.

In its sample, this clonotype was seen many times. This sequence joins TRBV2 and TRBJ1-6; D ambiguous. In germline, CDR1 is SNHLY, CDR2 FYNNEI. V was clipped by 6 bases and J by 0 bases, with 9 bases between them. This CDR3 contains 15 residues. For the CDR3, the DNA is TGTGCCAGCAGCCTGGAGAGCTCCTATAATTCACCCCTCCACTTT. Translation gives CASSLESSYNSPLHF.

This clonotype was seen many times. The rearrangement uses TRBV7-2 and TRBJ2-1, with D uncertain. This CDR3 has 13 amino acids. V was pared by 5 bases and J by 4 bases, with 9 bases between. Per the germline V gene, CDR1 is SGHTA and CDR2 is FQGNSA. CDR3 sequence (DNA): TGTGCCAGCAGCGGGATAGCATACAATGAGCAGTTCTTC. This encodes CASSGIAYNEQFF.

This clonotype has at least ten counts. V is TRBV12-3 or TRBV12-4 and J is TRBJ2-7, with 7 bases fitting TRBD2. After removal of 5 bases from V and 3 bases from J, the junction contained 7 bases not matched to a gene. The CDR3 has 14 amino acids. The CDR3 DNA reads TGTGCCAGCAGTCTTCGGGAGGACCTCTACGAGCAGTACTTC. This encodes CASSLREDLYEQYF.